The T cell receptor beta chain under discussion was sequenced for a study of blood T cell repertoires in COVID-19. Looking at the study overall: Spain, Italy and the United States supplied samples that represented acute and convalescent COVID-19.

In its sample, this clone was seen a few times. Per the original methods: Amplification of reference gene primers provided the estimated nucleated cell counts. TCRdb's table, derived via immunoSEQ multiplex PCR, lists solely in-frame clones and lacks some. D and trimming were read from the DNA, whereas the V and J calls and clone size are those reported in that table. The sample lists 150,000 to 200,000 clones, over 75% occurring once. CDR1 and CDR2 from the germline V gene are SGDLS and YYNGEE. The CDR3 has 14 amino acids. V shed 4 bases, J shed 5 bases, and the junction held 4 bases outside the gene matches.

The receptor was isolated from a woman aged 70-85 years with acute or convalescent COVID-19. The specimen was peripheral blood. The rearrangement uses TRBV9 and TRBJ2-1; 9 bases fit TRBD1. As DNA, the CDR3 is TGTGCCAGCAGCATGGGACAGGGTCACAATGAGCAGTTCTTC. Translated, it gives CASSMGQGHNEQFF.